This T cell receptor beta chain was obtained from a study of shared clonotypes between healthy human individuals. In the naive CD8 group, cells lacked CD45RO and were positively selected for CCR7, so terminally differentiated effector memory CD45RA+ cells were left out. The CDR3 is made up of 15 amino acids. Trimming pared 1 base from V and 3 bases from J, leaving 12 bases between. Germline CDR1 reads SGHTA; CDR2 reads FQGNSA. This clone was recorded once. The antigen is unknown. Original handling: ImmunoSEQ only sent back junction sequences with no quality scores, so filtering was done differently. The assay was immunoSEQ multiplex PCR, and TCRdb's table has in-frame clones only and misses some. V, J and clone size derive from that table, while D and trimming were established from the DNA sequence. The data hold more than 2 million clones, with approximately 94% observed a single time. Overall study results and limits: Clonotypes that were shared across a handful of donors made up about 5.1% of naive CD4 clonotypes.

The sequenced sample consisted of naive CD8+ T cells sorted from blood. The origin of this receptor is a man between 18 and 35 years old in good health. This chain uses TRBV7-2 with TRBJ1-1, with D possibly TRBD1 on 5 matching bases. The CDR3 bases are TGTGCCAGCAGCTTAGATGGGACGGGCTACACTGAAGCTTTCTTT. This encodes CASSLDGTGYTEAFF.